This T cell receptor (beta chain) was profiled in a study of T cell responses to AZD1222 COVID-19 vaccine. Overall study findings and caveats: Clonal diversity was possibly underestimated, and the donors were mostly white British, with more females. Unmutated variant regions are reportedly the target of nearly half of TCRs that are spike-specific. Across spike, vaccine-associated CD4 TCRs were found, dominant at 160-218 and 743-854.

Measured with immunoSEQ multiplex PCR; TCRdb has only the in-frame clones, and not every one. This table has tens of thousands of clones, 85% appearing once. Germline-derived CDR1 and CDR2 are SGDLS and YYNGEE. The CDR3 sequence is 15 residues long. Trimming took off 0 bases at V and 1 base at J, with 8 bases between the two ends. This clone occurred once. Its antigen is as yet unknown. The TCR comes from an adult in good health. The V call is TRBV9, the J call TRBJ2-1; possibly TRBD1 or TRBD2 for D (5 bases each). Sequenced here: peripheral blood, sampled on day 0 of AZD1222 vaccination. CDR3 residues: CASSVGWGSYNEQFF. The CDR3 bases are TGTGCCAGCAGCGTAGGATGGGGGTCCTACAATGAGCAGTTCTTC. Full variable domain (remainder filled in from reference TRBV9 and TRBJ2-1): DSGVTQTPKHLITATGQRVTLRCSPRSGDLSVYWYQQSLDQGLQFLIQYYNGEERAKGNILERFSAQQFPDLHSELNLSSLELGDSALYFCASSVGWGSYNEQFFGPGTRLTVL.